What follows are 9 T cell receptor beta chains derived from one specimen sequenced in a study of T cells in Graves' hyperthyroidism and ophthalmopathy (dated 2019 in TCRdb). The library was built by means of multiplex PCR. This sample was sequenced with an Illumina HiSeq 2000. The TCR beta CDR3 regions were amplified from RNA transcripts. For the first round of RT-PCR on the TCR CDR3, the HTBI primer set was used together with the Qiagen OneStep RT-PCR kit. TCRdb reprocessing: public reads trimmed at Q25 with fastp, clones called with MiXCR, in-frame beta chains kept. Records with the same CDR3 protein are collapsed into one entry carrying the most frequent genes and DNA. This sample gives about 400,000 distinct CDR3 sequences in total; about 14% of them show up just once. The top ten clonotypes cover around 13% of the sample. The material sequenced was blood. These receptors all stem from a man younger than 35 with Graves' ophthalmopathy.

The CDR3 bases are TGTGCCACCAGTGATTTGGGAGCCGGGGAGCTGTTTTTT. The encoded protein is CATSDLGAGELFF. The chain recombines TRBV24-1 with TRBJ2-2; D is unresolved. Germline CDR1 KGHDR, CDR2 SFDVKD. With 0 bases removed from V and 6 bases from J, the gap between germline ends came to 4 bases. The CDR3 has 13 residues.

This clonotype showed up just a few times. The chain recombines TRBV6-1 with TRBJ1-5, with a possible D match to TRBD1 (6 bases). The CDR3 consists of 16 residues. Germline CDR1 and CDR2: MNHNS and SASEGT. The V and J ends lost 4 bases and 2 bases respectively, with 15 bases between them. In nucleotides, the CDR3 is TGTGCCAGCAGTGCTTGGGCAGGGGACCGCAATCAGCCCCAGCATTTT. Residues: CASSAWAGDRNQPQHF.

This clonotype was found many times. The chain links TRBV20-1 to TRBJ2-5; maybe TRBD2 (7 bases). The CDR3 has 14 residues. V was pared by 6 bases and J by 5 bases, with 19 bases between. Germline lookup yields CDR1 DFQATT and CDR2 SNEGSKA (reference sequence). CDR3 residues: CSAPPGGRGETQYF. The DNA for the CDR3 is TGCAGTGCCCCCCCGGGGGGCCGGGGGGAGACCCAGTACTTC.

This clonotype was seen more than once but under ten times. Written as DNA, the CDR3 is TGTGCCAGCAGCGTAGAGAGGTCTCTAGCGGGACACAATGAGCAGTTCTTC. As protein: CASSVERSLAGHNEQFF. This chain connects TRBV9 to TRBJ2-1, with 9 bases fitting TRBD2. Germline trimming cut 0 bases from V and 5 bases from J; bases unmatched to any gene: 9. The CDR3 contains 17 residues. The V gene's germline CDR1 is SGDLS and CDR2 YYNGEE.

This clonotype was counted at least ten times. This chain links TRBV2 with TRBJ1-5; tentatively, D is TRBD1 (5 bases). Per the germline V gene, CDR1 is SNHLY and CDR2 is FYNNEI. The CDR3 is made up of 14 amino acids. The V end was cut by 8 bases, the J end by 2 bases, with 13 bases between. The CDR3 here is CASGMGLGNQPQHF. In nucleotides, the CDR3 is TGTGCCAGCGGCATGGGGCTTGGCAATCAGCCCCAGCATTTT.

This clonotype appeared many times. The chain joins TRBV6-2 or TRBV6-3 to TRBJ1-2; no reliable D call. This CDR3 is 14 amino acids long. Looked up from germline, CDR1 is MNHEY and CDR2 is SVGEGT. V lost 0 bases and J lost 5, with 10 bases in between. The CDR3 loop is CASSYSGRIYGYTF. CDR3 coding DNA: TGTGCCAGCAGTTACTCGGGCAGGATATATGGCTACACCTTC.

This clonotype has a count of ten or more. The chain employs TRBV7-2 and TRBJ2-1; TRBD2 matches 7 bases. V was clipped by 5 bases and J by 9 bases; unmatched bases: 10. The CDR3 length is 14 residues. Germline V lookup: CDR1 SGHTA, CDR2 FQGNSA. CDR3 sequence reads: CASSSRTSPREQFF. The CDR3 DNA is TGTGCCAGCAGCAGCCGGACTAGTCCGCGTGAGCAGTTCTTC. The full variable domain, rest sourced from reference TRBV7-2 and TRBJ2-1, is GAGVSQSPSNKVTEKGKDVELRCDPISGHTALYWYRQSLGQGLEFLIYFQGNSAPDKSGLPSDRFSAERTGGSVSTLTIQRTQQEDSAVYLCASSSRTSPREQFFGPGTRLTVL.

This chain connects TRBV6-2 or TRBV6-3 to TRBJ1-6, with 7 positions matching TRBD1. Germline values: CDR1 MNHEY, CDR2 SVGEGT. V dropped 8 bases and J dropped 9; count of bases not matched to a gene: 7. CDR3 length equals 13 residues. The DNA for the CDR3 is TGTGCCAGCCGGGAGGGGGCGTTTTCACCCCTCCACTTT. Protein sequence: CASREGAFSPLHF.

Remarks on this clonotype: A read error is possible here, since a much larger clone lies one base away. This sequence joins TRBV20-1 and TRBJ1-5, with no clear D. The CDR3 length is 11 residues. In germline, CDR1 is DFQATT, CDR2 SNEGSKA (reference sequence). The CDR3 region has the DNA TGCAGTGTATTGAGCAATCAGCCCCGGCATTTT. Its protein is CSVLSNQPRHF.